This TCR beta chain derives from a study of CD8 T cells in ankylosing spondylitis. General study findings and limits: In reactive arthritis synovial fluid and blood, some motif variants had been reported before. Significantly higher representation of disease-linked clones was reported for matched ankylosing spondylitis synovial fluid.

About this clonotype itself: The antigen remains unidentified.

From germline, CDR1 is SGHNT and CDR2 YYREEE (reference sequence). The CDR3 runs 14 residues. V was cut by 5 bases and J by 2 bases, with 12 bases left in between. With molecular barcodes, quantitative 5'-RACE was used to make the TCR beta libraries. TCRdb independently ran MiXCR on the 5' RACE reads; one entry per CDR3 protein. The data show some 240,000 distinct CDR3 sequences, 20% to 30% seen once. Material for sequencing was blood, either unsorted or a sorted T cell fraction (not recorded which). The rearrangement uses TRBV5-4 and TRBJ2-3; no clear D. The source is a male donor with ankylosing spondylitis or in good health (not recorded which). CDR3 sequence (DNA): TGTGCCAGCAGGAAAGGGCCCCCCACAGATACGCAGTATTTT. Translated, it gives CASRKGPPTDTQYF.